This T cell receptor beta chain was identified in a study of CD8 T cells in Susac syndrome. The CDR3 length is 14 residues. The V end was cut by 7 bases, the J end by 0 bases, with 12 bases between. An amount of RNA that ranged from roughly 0.45 to 1 ug was reverse transcribed with random hexamers. TCRdb recomputed calls from the immunoSEQ multiplex PCR reads with MiXCR, one row per CDR3 protein. Counted here are around 220,000 distinct CDR3 sequences, approximately 90% occurring once; the ten biggest clones make up approximately 0.13%. This TCR was sampled from a human donor with multiple sclerosis. The chain joins TRBV12-3 or TRBV12-4 to TRBJ1-1; D perhaps matches TRBD1 (6 bases). The sequenced sample consisted of CD8+ T cells from PBMCs. In DNA form, the CDR3 reads TGTGCCAGCAACTGGGGGGGGCTGAACACTGAAGCTTTCTTT. Translation: CASNWGGLNTEAFF.